This TCR beta chain is from a study of early T cells in non-severe SARS-CoV-2 infection. Points from the study as a whole: VDJdb matching, biased toward anti-spike CD8 responses, missed private and CD4 specificities.

The CDR3 extends over 13 amino acids. Per germline, CDR1 SQVTM and CDR2 ANQGSEA. Trimming pared 6 bases from V and 4 bases from J, leaving 16 bases between. Note on this clonotype: Its antigen is not identified.

One entry per CDR3 protein results from TCRdb running MiXCR on the 5' RACE reads. The repertoire consists of 100,000 to 140,000 distinct CDR3 sequences, with 11% occurring once and the leading ten covering more than 6.5%. This chain connects TRBV29-1 to TRBJ2-7; tentatively, D is TRBD1 or TRBD2 (5 bases each). The TCR was taken from an adult who was a healthcare worker with PCR-confirmed SARS-CoV-2 infection or an uninfected control (not recorded which). The sequencing input was whole blood. CDR3 coding DNA: TGCAGCGTGGGGGACCCACCCCTTTACGAGCAGTACTTC. Translating it yields CSVGDPPLYEQYF.